This T cell receptor beta chain stems from a study of T cell repertoires in cytomegalovirus infection. TCRdb itself ran the reads through MiXCR, one entry per CDR3 protein. The sample has 680,000 or so distinct CDR3 sequences, roughly 35% seen once; the top ten hold 2.5% to 3.5%. Trimming took 6 bases from V and 4 from J; bases not matched to a gene: 8. Germline V CDR1 and CDR2: ENHRY, SYGVKD. The CDR3 contains 15 residues. On this clonotype: Antigen unknown.

Study-wide findings and caveats: Frequencies of public TCR beta families were cumulated, and this identified carriers of CMV plus the relevant HLA. HLA-C-restricted CMV clonotypes gave the most frequent clonotype in two of eight donors.

The source of this sequence is a human donor in good health (CMV status not recorded). Some clones in this sample may be carry-over from other donors' samples. J is TRBJ2-1 and V is TRBV10-3; 8 bases fit TRBD2. The sequencing input was PBMCs. CDR3 in amino acids: CAISTSGRVYNEQFF. Here the CDR3 DNA reads TGTGCCATCAGCACGTCCGGGAGGGTTTACAATGAGCAGTTCTTC.